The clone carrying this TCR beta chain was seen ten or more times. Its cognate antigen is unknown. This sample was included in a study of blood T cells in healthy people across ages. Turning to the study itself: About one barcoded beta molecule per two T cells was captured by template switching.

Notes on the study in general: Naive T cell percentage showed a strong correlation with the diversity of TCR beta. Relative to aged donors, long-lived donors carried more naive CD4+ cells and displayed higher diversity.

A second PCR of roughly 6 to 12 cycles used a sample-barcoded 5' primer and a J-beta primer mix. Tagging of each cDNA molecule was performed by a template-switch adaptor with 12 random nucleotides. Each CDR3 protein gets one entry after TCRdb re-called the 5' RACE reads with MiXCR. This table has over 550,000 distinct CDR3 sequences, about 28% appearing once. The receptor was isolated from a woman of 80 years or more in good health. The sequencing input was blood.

The CDR3 DNA reads as TGTGCCAGCAGCCCTCCCTCCTACGAGCAGTACTTC. Translated: CASSPPSYEQYF. The J gene is TRBJ2-7, the V gene TRBV7-9; D remains ambiguous. Trimming cost V 5 bases and J 0 bases, with 5 bases left between them. Germline-derived CDR1 and CDR2 are SEHNR and FQNEAQ (reference sequence). The CDR3 runs to 12 residues.